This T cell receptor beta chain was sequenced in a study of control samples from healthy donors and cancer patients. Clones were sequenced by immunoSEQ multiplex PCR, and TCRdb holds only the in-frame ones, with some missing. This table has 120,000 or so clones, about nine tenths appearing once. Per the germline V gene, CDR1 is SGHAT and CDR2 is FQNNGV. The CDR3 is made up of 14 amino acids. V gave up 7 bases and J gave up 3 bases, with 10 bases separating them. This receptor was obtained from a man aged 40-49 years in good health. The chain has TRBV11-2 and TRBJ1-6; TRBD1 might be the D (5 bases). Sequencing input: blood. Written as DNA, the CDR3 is TGTGCCAGCAACACAGGTCTCTATAATTCACCCCTCCACTTT. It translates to CASNTGLYNSPLHF.